Listed below are T cell receptor beta chains from one sample, sequenced in a study of blood T cell repertoires in COVID-19. Repertoires were generated with immunoSEQ multiplex PCR, while TCRdb's copy carries only in-frame clones and drops some. The sample includes roughly 25,000 clones, roughly 90% of them seen just once. The source material was peripheral blood. Source of these receptors: a human donor in a cohort sampled during active COVID-19. Both conserved end residues are part of each CDR3. Expanded clones are given a class, and other clones once, few, many or no size at all.

clone_size,v_call,j_call,cdr3_aa
-,TRBV2,TRBJ2-2,CASSQDVGTSVGELFF
-,TRBV7-2,TRBJ2-7,CASSLARLNYEQYF
-,TRBV24-1,TRBJ2-1,CATSDLAGSLSEQFF
-,TRBV11-3,TRBJ2-3,CASSQGTSGTDTQYF
once,TRBV5-4,TRBJ1-3,CASSYYPRTQGGGNTIYF
-,TRBV5-6,TRBJ2-7,CASSPTGDRGIEQYF
-,TRBV5-5,TRBJ2-7,CASSLGGSDLWEQYF
few,TRBV10-1,TRBJ2-7,CASSDGSSYEQYF
-,TRBV4-3,TRBJ1-2,CASSQDLGLPGGYTF
-,TRBV24-1,TRBJ2-1,CATSDLNSANYNEQFF
few,TRBV27,TRBJ1-2,CASSFHDSYGYTF
-,TRBV18,TRBJ2-7,CASSKNPGTGGYEQYF
once,TRBV6-2/TRBV6-3,TRBJ2-1,CASSRPRNEQFF
-,TRBV19,TRBJ2-5,CASKASGGAGETQYF
few,TRBV12-5,TRBJ1-5,CASGLDQPQHF
once,TRBV6-9,TRBJ1-1,CASSYFRTALNTEAFF
-,TRBV5-1,TRBJ2-6,CASSMTGSGANVLTF
-,TRBV5-1,TRBJ2-3,CASSEVSTDTQYF
-,TRBV18,TRBJ2-2,CASSKQGAGELFF
-,TRBV7-8,TRBJ2-5,CASSHNQETQYF
-,TRBV2,TRBJ1-4,CASRRSVVGNEKLFF
-,TRBV29-1,TRBJ2-1,CSVNPGGFYNEQFF